This paragraph reports one T cell receptor beta chain. The entry originates in a study of blood T cell repertoires in COVID-19. Study processing details: Counts of nucleated cells, estimated from reference gene primer amplification, were obtained. Libraries were prepared by immunoSEQ multiplex PCR; TCRdb keeps only in-frame clonotypes and omits some of them. For V, J and clone size, that table is used; D and trimming come from the DNA. The sample holds about 200,000 clones, around 90% seen once. This CDR3 has 14 residues. Trimming stripped 2 bases from V and 2 bases from J, with 9 bases between. Per germline, CDR1 LNHDA and CDR2 SQIVND (reference sequence).

Sequencing input: peripheral blood. This receptor was obtained from a man between 60 and 70 years old who had recovered from COVID-19. The V call is TRBV19, the J call TRBJ1-2, with D perhaps TRBD1 (6 bases). The CDR3 DNA reads as TGTGCCAGTAGTATACTACAGGGCAACTATGGCTACACCTTC. This gives the protein CASSILQGNYGYTF.